This TCR beta chain was recorded in a study of post-analysis software for immune sequencing data. Prepared libraries of TCR beta cDNA carried unique molecular identifiers. TCRdb used MiXCR to reprocess the PCR reads, holding one entry per CDR3 protein. The sample includes approximately 630,000 distinct CDR3 sequences, roughly three fifths seen only once; the top ten take about 11%. Details on this clonotype: What it recognizes is unknown.

Study-wide findings and caveats: The study found TRBV5-6, TRBV5-1 and TRBV20-1 among about five TRBV segments more frequent in patients than controls.

The V gene lost 6 bases and the J gene lost 1 base, with 10 bases spanning the gap. CDR1 is DFQATT, CDR2 SNEGSKA, per germline (reference sequence). The CDR3 runs to 13 residues. What was sequenced was blood. The receptor comes from a girl aged 2-9 years with multiple sclerosis. The chain recombines TRBV20-1 with TRBJ2-1, with no clear D. In DNA form, the CDR3 reads TGCAGTGCGAGCCCCCAGTCCTACAATGAGCAGTTCTTC. This translates into CSASPQSYNEQFF.